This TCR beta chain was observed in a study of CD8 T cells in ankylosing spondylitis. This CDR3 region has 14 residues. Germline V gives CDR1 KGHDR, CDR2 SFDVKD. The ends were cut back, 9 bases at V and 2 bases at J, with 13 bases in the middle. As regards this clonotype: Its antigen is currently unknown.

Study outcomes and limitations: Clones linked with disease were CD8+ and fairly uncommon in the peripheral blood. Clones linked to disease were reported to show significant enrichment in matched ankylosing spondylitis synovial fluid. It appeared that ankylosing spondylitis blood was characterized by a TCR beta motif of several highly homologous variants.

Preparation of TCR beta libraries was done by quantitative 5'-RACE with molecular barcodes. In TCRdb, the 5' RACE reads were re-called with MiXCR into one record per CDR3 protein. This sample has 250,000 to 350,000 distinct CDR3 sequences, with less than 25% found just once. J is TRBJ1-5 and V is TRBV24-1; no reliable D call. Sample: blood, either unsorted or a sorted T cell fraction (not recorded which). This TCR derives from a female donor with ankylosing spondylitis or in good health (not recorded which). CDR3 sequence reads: CATGPHSGNQPQHF. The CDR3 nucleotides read TGTGCCACCGGCCCTCATAGTGGCAATCAGCCCCAGCATTTT.